Sequencing of this TCR beta chain was carried out in a study of identical twins. General study results and limits: Partial confounding of zero-insertion analyses by invariant MAIT and iNKT cells was possible. Models underpredicted monozygotic twin sharing of out-of-frame TCR alpha. Conclusions leaned on cross-sectional statistical analysis and did not track the same donors over time.

TCRdb redid the calling of the 5' RACE reads with MiXCR, one entry per CDR3 protein. The profile shows 500,000 to 650,000 distinct CDR3 sequences, 20% to 25% of them singletons. This clonotype was seen a few times. Its matching antigen is unknown. The CDR3 loop spans 17 amino acids. Germline CDR1 and CDR2: SEHNR and FQNEAQ (reference sequence). Trimming took 2 bases from V and 1 from J, leaving 15 bases between them. This sample also belongs to another study, concerning yellow fever vaccine responses in identical twins.

The sequenced material came from CD4+ T cells sorted from blood. This clonotype was sampled from a woman aged 18-29 years in good health. The V gene is TRBV7-9, the J gene TRBJ2-4, with D possibly being TRBD1 or TRBD2 (6 bases each). CDR3 nucleotide sequence: TGTGCCAGCAGCTTACAGGGCGGAGGGGGTGCCAAAAACATTCAGTACTTC. This codes for CASSLQGGGGAKNIQYF.